This T cell receptor beta chain derives from a study of a mutant IDH1 vaccine in newly diagnosed glioma. Study at large: Patients previously underwent radiotherapy, temozolomide, or both, and most underwent both. Study findings and constraints: Vaccination elicited immune responses in approximately 93% of patients.

A remark on this clone: Its target is not known.

Here immunoSEQ multiplex PCR was the method, and the copy in TCRdb shows in-frame clones only, minus some. The sample lists roughly 70,000 clones; 83% were seen once. Time point indicated: baseline, week 1 (first vaccination visit). Described treatment: pre-vaccination baseline after standard-of-care therapy. In every donor, the tumor was a new WHO grade 3 or 4 IDH1-mutant, ATRX-lost astrocytoma. The sequence came from a woman between 18 and 30 years old with glioma. Some clones in this sample may be carry-over from other donors' samples. The sample consisted of peripheral blood mononuclear cells (PBMCs), taken from a glioma patient treated with radiotherapy, temozolomide or both.

CDR3 in DNA: TGTGCCTCAGAGGGCCCTAGAGGACAAGAGACCCAGTACTTC. It specifies CASEGPRGQETQYF. J is TRBJ2-5 and V is TRBV25-1; possibly TRBD2 for D (5 bases). V shed 11 bases and J shed 2 bases, with 18 bases lying between them. The CDR3 totals 14 residues. Germline CDR1 reads MGHDK; CDR2 reads SYGVNS.